This T cell receptor (beta chain) was sequenced in a study of T cells in Graves' hyperthyroidism and ophthalmopathy. Study as a whole: It was at initial diagnosis, before any treatment, that peripheral blood was collected.

General study findings and limits: Blood samples included most of the expanded thyroid clonotypes exceeding 0.001.

In germline, CDR1 is GTSNPN, CDR2 SVGIG (reference sequence). Trimming cost V 0 bases and J 5 bases, with 8 bases left between them. CDR3 length: 12 residues. This clonotype has ten or more counts. Antigen: not known. There were TCR beta CDR3 regions amplified from RNA transcripts. TCR CDR3 regions were first amplified by RT-PCR with HTBI primers. MiXCR was run by TCRdb on the multiplex PCR reads, yielding one entry per CDR3 protein. The sample has about 400,000 distinct CDR3 sequences; around 15% are singletons. Each diagnosis was grounded in clinical symptoms, serum thyroxine and TRAb, thyroid ultrasound, and orbital computed tomography. 10 ml fresh peripheral blood yielded the PBMCs.

V usage is TRBV30 and J usage is TRBJ2-7, with D perhaps TRBD1 (5 bases). The TCR comes from a man in his late teens or twenties with Graves' ophthalmopathy. Source material: blood. This chain's CDR3 is CAWSVGRDEQYF. The DNA of the CDR3 is TGTGCCTGGAGTGTGGGCAGGGACGAGCAGTACTTC.